The 17 T cell receptor beta chains in this list originate from one sample, sequenced in a study of T cells in Graves' hyperthyroidism and ophthalmopathy. RNA transcripts provided the source from which TCR beta CDR3 regions were amplified. HTBI primers were employed in a first-round RT-PCR of the TCR CDR3. TCRdb used MiXCR to reprocess the multiplex PCR reads, holding one entry per CDR3 protein. The data contain roughly 380,000 distinct CDR3 sequences, roughly 13% of them singletons. Sequenced: blood. Every receptor here comes from a woman under 30 with Graves' hyperthyroidism.

This clonotype was seen a few times. The chain has TRBV19 and TRBJ2-1; 10 nucleotides agree with TRBD2. The length of the CDR3 is 15 residues. Germline assignment: CDR1 LNHDA and CDR2 SQIVND (reference sequence). Unmatched junction bases numbered 10, after V lost 10 bases and J lost 4 bases. The CDR3 loop is CATMRSGREYNEQFF. The CDR3 DNA reads as TGTGCCACAATGAGGAGCGGGAGGGAATACAATGAGCAGTTCTTC. Full variable domain (outside the CDR3, taken from reference TRBV19 and TRBJ2-1): DGGITQSPKYLFRKEGQNVTLSCEQNLNHDAMYWYRQDPGQGLRLIYYSQIVNDFQKGDIAEGYSVSREKKESFPLTVTSAQKNPTAFYLCATMRSGREYNEQFFGPGTRLTVL.

V usage is TRBV10-2 and J usage is TRBJ1-1; D not certain. V dropped 6 bases and J dropped 1 base, with 9 bases sitting between them. The length of the CDR3 is 13 residues. CDR1 is WSHSY and CDR2 is SAAADI in the germline V gene. This CDR3 is CASRGRSNTEAFF. The CDR3, as DNA: TGCGCCAGCAGAGGACGGTCGAACACTGAAGCTTTCTTT.

This clonotype was found many times. The CDR3 DNA sequence: TGTGCCAGCAGTCCTCATATGGGACTAGCGGGAGCGGACACCGGGGAGCTGTTTTTT. Protein sequence: CASSPHMGLAGADTGELFF. V gene TRBV13 combines with J gene TRBJ2-2; 14 nucleotides agree with TRBD2. The CDR3 is 19 residues long. The trim removed 6 bases at V and 3 bases at J, leaving 12 bases unmatched. The V gene's germline CDR1 is PRHDT and CDR2 FYEKMQ (reference sequence). Drawing the rest from reference TRBV13 and TRBJ2-2, the complete variable domain is AAGVIQSPRHLIKEKRETATLKCYPIPRHDTVYWYQQGPGQDPQFLISFYEKMQSDKGSIPDRFSAQQFSDYHSELNMSSLELGDSALYFCASSPHMGLAGADTGELFFGEGSRLTVL.

The chain joins TRBV29-1 to TRBJ2-7, with D possibly being TRBD1 (5 bases). This CDR3 is built from 11 residues. Germline V lookup: CDR1 SQVTM, CDR2 ANQGSEA. V was cut by 6 bases and J by 2 bases, with 8 bases left in between. CDR3 DNA: TGCAGCGTAGAGACAGCCTACGAGCAGTACTTC. Protein: CSVETAYEQYF.

This clonotype was counted at least ten times. The gene calls are TRBV3-1 and TRBJ1-1; D is unresolved. This CDR3 region has 15 residues. Trimming pared 3 bases from V and 1 base from J, leaving 12 bases between. Germline values: CDR1 LGHDT, CDR2 YNNKEL (reference sequence). The CDR3 reads CASSQAVTSNTEAFF. CDR3 in DNA: TGTGCCAGCAGCCAGGCTGTCACTTCGAACACTGAAGCTTTCTTT. The full variable domain, rest sourced from reference TRBV3-1 and TRBJ1-1, is DTAVSQTPKYLVTQMGNDKSIKCEQNLGHDTMYWYKQDSKKFLKIMFSYNNKELIINETVPNRFSPKSPDKAHLNLHINSLELGDSAVYFCASSQAVTSNTEAFFGQGTRLTVV.

This clonotype was found many times. This chain joins TRBV12-3 or TRBV12-4 and TRBJ1-4; D is possibly TRBD1 (5 bases). Trimming pared 3 bases from V and 10 bases from J, leaving 18 bases between. This CDR3 has 15 amino acids. This CDR3 is CASSFDAGGEGKLFF. CDR3 bases: TGTGCCAGCAGTTTTGACGCCGGGGGGGAGGGAAAACTGTTTTTT.

To note about this clonotype: Just one base apart from a much larger clone, this may be a read error. CDR3 bases: TGTGCCAGCGCACAGGGGGCAAGGTCACCCCTCCACTTT. Protein sequence: CASAQGARSPLHF. J is TRBJ1-6 and V is TRBV18; 9 nucleotides match TRBD1. V was pared by 8 bases and J by 10 bases, with 6 bases of the junction left unmatched. This CDR3 is built from 13 residues. CDR1 is KGHSH and CDR2 is LQKENI in the germline V gene.

The J gene is TRBJ1-3, the V gene TRBV10-3; maybe TRBD1 (6 bases). V was pared by 7 bases and J by 5 bases, with 12 bases between. Germline values: CDR1 ENHRY, CDR2 SYGVKD. The length of the CDR3 is 13 residues. DNA for the CDR3: TGTGCCATCACTATCGGGACACGAAACACCATATATTTT. It codes for CAITIGTRNTIYF.

This clonotype was found many times. DNA of the CDR3: TGTGCCAGCAGTGAAGAAGGGACCAGCTCCTACGAGCAGTACTTC. This sequence encodes CASSEEGTSSYEQYF. The chain has TRBV6-1 and TRBJ2-7; D is tentatively TRBD1 or TRBD2 (5 bases each). V lost 1 base and J 0 bases, leaving 10 bases between the germline ends. Germline-derived CDR1 and CDR2 are MNHNS and SASEGT. The CDR3 is 15 residues long.

This clonotype was recorded only once. The chain carries TRBV10-3 and TRBJ2-7; the D gene is possibly TRBD1 (6 bases). The germline V and J ends were trimmed by 4 bases and 5 bases, with 15 bases remaining between them. CDR1 ENHRY and CDR2 SYGVKD come from the germline V gene. CDR3 length equals 14 residues. For the CDR3, the DNA is TGTGCCATCAGTGTTGTACAGGGCACCCACGAGCAGTACTTC. Encoded protein: CAISVVQGTHEQYF.

This clonotype was observed a handful of times. The gene calls are TRBV19 and TRBJ1-1; perhaps TRBD1 as D (5 bases). From germline, CDR1 is LNHDA and CDR2 SQIVND (reference sequence). The CDR3 length is 16 residues. The V and J ends lost 6 bases and 0 bases respectively, with 17 bases between them. CDR3 protein: CASSPRDRRLNTEAFF. For the CDR3, the DNA is TGTGCCAGTAGCCCCCGGGACCGCAGATTGAACACTGAAGCTTTCTTT.

This clonotype was seen many times. The chain uses TRBV11-2 and TRBJ2-3, with TRBD1 as a possible D gene (6 bases). Deletions cut 1 base from V and 4 bases from J, with 12 bases between. The V gene's germline CDR1 is SGHAT and CDR2 FQNNGV. CDR3 size: 15 residues. CDR3 protein: CASSLAGRGADTQYF. In DNA, the CDR3 is TGTGCCAGCAGCTTAGCAGGCAGGGGAGCAGATACGCAGTATTTT.

The chain couples TRBV5-1 to TRBJ2-1; no firm D call. Per germline, CDR1 SGHRS and CDR2 YFSETQ. The V gene lost 1 base and the J gene lost 0 bases, with 14 bases spanning the gap. The CDR3 length is 17 residues. The CDR3 DNA sequence: TGCGCCAGCAGCTTGAGTCCTACTCGATACTCCTACAATGAGCAGTTCTTC. Its translation is CASSLSPTRYSYNEQFF.

At least ten counts were recorded for this clonotype. The gene calls are TRBV6-1 and TRBJ1-5; D gene ambiguous. Trimming took 5 bases from V and 9 from J, leaving 23 bases between them. The CDR3 runs 16 residues. Germline assignment: CDR1 MNHNS and CDR2 SASEGT. The CDR3 coding sequence is TGTGCCAGCAGTTCGTCCCCGGACGGGAGATTGGGGCCCCAGCATTTT. Encoded protein: CASSSSPDGRLGPQHF.

This chain joins TRBV2 and TRBJ2-1; the D is unclear. V lost 7 bases to trimming and J lost 7 bases, with 17 bases between them. Per the germline V gene, CDR1 is SNHLY and CDR2 is FYNNEI. CDR3 size: 14 residues. The CDR3 bases are TGTGCCAGCAATAAGCCAACGGGTAGGAATGAGCAGTTCTTC. This gives the protein CASNKPTGRNEQFF.

The chain couples TRBV28 to TRBJ1-2; D is undetermined. The V end was cut by 5 bases, the J end by 3 bases, with 7 bases between. The germline V gene encodes CDR1 MDHEN and CDR2 SYDVKM. CDR3 size: 12 residues. CDR3 DNA sequence: TGTGCCAGCAGTCCCACGTACTATGGCTACACCTTC. Translated: CASSPTYYGYTF.

This chain uses TRBV14 with TRBJ2-7, with no clear D. Germline V gene lookup returns CDR1 SGHDN and CDR2 FVKESK. The CDR3 has 15 amino acids. The V and J ends lost 1 base and 3 bases respectively, with 13 bases between them. The CDR3: CASSQAGRSGYEQYF. CDR3 bases: TGTGCCAGCAGCCAAGCAGGACGATCGGGCTACGAGCAGTACTTC.